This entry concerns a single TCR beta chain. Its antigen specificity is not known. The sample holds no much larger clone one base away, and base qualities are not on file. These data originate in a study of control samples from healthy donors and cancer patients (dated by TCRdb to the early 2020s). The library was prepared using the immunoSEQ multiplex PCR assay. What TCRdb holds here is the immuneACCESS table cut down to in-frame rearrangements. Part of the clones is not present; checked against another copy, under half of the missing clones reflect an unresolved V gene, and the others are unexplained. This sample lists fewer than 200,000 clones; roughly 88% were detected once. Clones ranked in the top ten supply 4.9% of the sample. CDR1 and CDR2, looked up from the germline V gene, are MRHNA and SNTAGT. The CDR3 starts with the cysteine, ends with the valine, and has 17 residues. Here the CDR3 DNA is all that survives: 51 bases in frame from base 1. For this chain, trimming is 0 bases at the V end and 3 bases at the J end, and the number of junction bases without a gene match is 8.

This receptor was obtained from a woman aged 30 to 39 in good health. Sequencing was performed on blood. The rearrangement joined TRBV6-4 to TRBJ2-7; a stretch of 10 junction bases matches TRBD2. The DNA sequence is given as TGTGCCAGCAGTGACTCGACGCCAGCGGGGGGGCACTACGAGCAGTACGTC. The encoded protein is CASSDSTPAGGHYEQYV.